This is a list of T cell receptor beta chains from one sample in a study of a mutant IDH1 vaccine in newly diagnosed glioma. These receptors' antigens are unknown. The table came from immunoSEQ multiplex PCR; TCRdb's copy has only in-frame clones and leaves some out. Seen here are tens of thousands of clones, around 93% observed once, and the top ten hold under 5%. The starting material was PBMCs, obtained from a glioma patient whose treatment included an IDH1 peptide vaccine. These TCRs come from a man aged 45-65 years with glioma. Each CDR3 is given with its conserved first and last residue. A D gene is named only where the DNA matches it firmly. Expanded clones are given a class, and other clones once, few, many or no size at all.

TRBJ2-1,TRBV29-1,-,-,TGCAGCGTTAATACGGGGGGCAGGCACTACTCCTACAATGAGCAGTTCTTC,CSVNTGGRHYSYNEQFF
TRBJ2-3,TRBV28,-,TRBD1,TGTGCCAGCAGTCCGACAGGGGGCACAGATACGCAGTATTTT,CASSPTGGTDTQYF
TRBJ1-2,TRBV7-3,-,TRBD1,TGTGCCAGCAGCCGGACCGGGACAGGGGACGGCTACACCTTC,CASSRTGTGDGYTF
TRBJ1-1,TRBV7-2,-,-,TGTGCCAGCAGCTTAGGGCAGAACACTGAAGCTTTCTTT,CASSLGQNTEAFF
TRBJ1-6,TRBV5-8,-,TRBD1,TGTGCCAGCAGCTTGGAAGGGACAGGGGTTAATTCACCCCTCCACTTT,CASSLEGTGVNSPLHF
TRBJ2-6,TRBV6-1,-,-,TGTGCCAGCAGAATAAACTCTGGGGCCAACGTCCTGACTTTC,CASRINSGANVLTF
TRBJ2-6,TRBV7-9,-,-,TGTGCCAGCAGCTTACTCGACGTCCTGACTTTC,CASSLLDVLTF
TRBJ2-7,TRBV29-1,-,-,TGCAGCGTTCAGGGGATCGAGCAGTACTTC,CSVQGIEQYF
TRBJ1-2,TRBV10-3,-,TRBD1,TGTGCCATCACCGAGGACAGGGGAGGCTACACCTTC,CAITEDRGGYTF
TRBJ2-2,TRBV28,-,TRBD1,TGTGCCAGCAGCGAGGGGGCGCGGGACACCGGGGAGCTGTTTTTT,CASSEGARDTGELFF
TRBJ1-5,TRBV25-1,-,-,TGTGCCAGCAGTTGGGAGAGCAATCAGCCCCAGCATTTT,CASSWESNQPQHF
TRBJ2-7,TRBV2,-,TRBD2,TGTGCCAGCAGTGAAGGACTAGCGGGAGATAAATCCTACGAGCAGTACTTC,CASSEGLAGDKSYEQYF
TRBJ1-2,TRBV2,-,-,TGTGCCAGCAGTGTTGGGTTATGGACAAACTATGGCTACACCTTC,CASSVGLWTNYGYTF
TRBJ1-3,TRBV5-5,once,-,TGTGCCAGCAGCTTGCGCAGGGACTCTGGAAACACCATATATTTT,CASSLRRDSGNTIYF
TRBJ2-7,TRBV2,-,-,TGTGCCAGCGGATGGGGATACGAGCAGTACTTC,CASGWGYEQYF
TRBJ2-7,TRBV30,-,-,TGTGCCTGGAGTGTGGGGTTATACGAGCAGTACTTC,CAWSVGLYEQYF
TRBJ1-1,TRBV7-3,-,-,TGTGCCAGCAGCCCGGGACCCTCAGTGAACACTGAAGCTTTCTTT,CASSPGPSVNTEAFF
TRBJ2-7,TRBV2,-,-,TGTGCCACCGCGAGGTCCTACGAGCAGTACTTC,CATARSYEQYF
TRBJ2-1,TRBV14,once,-,TGTGCCAGCAGCCAAGCACAGTTATACAATGAGCAGTTCTTC,CASSQAQLYNEQFF
TRBJ2-3,TRBV5-5,-,-,TGTGCCAGCAGCTTCGCCCTAGATACGCAGTATTTT,CASSFALDTQYF
TRBJ1-4,TRBV14,-,-,TGTGCCAGCAGCCAAGATCAAGGGCTTAGAAATGAAAAACTGTTTTTT,CASSQDQGLRNEKLFF
TRBJ1-2,TRBV28,-,TRBD1,TGTGCCAGCAGTTCAGGGGGCGTCGGTGACTATGGCTACACCTTC,CASSSGGVGDYGYTF
TRBJ1-3,TRBV19,-,-,TGTGCCAGTAGCTACCTAATAGACTCTGGAAACACCATATATTTT,CASSYLIDSGNTIYF
TRBJ2-5,TRBV29-1,-,TRBD1,TGCAGCGTGATGGGGACAGTCGGACAGCGGCAAGAGACCCAGTACTTC,CSVMGTVGQRQETQYF